One sample yielded the 24 T cell receptor beta chains listed below, sequenced in a study of blood T cell repertoires in COVID-19. The protocol was immunoSEQ multiplex PCR, while the TCRdb copy is restricted to in-frame clones and leaves out a portion. The sample has 90,000 to 120,000 clones; roughly 84% are singletons. The sequencing input was peripheral blood. All receptors derive from a human donor in a cohort sampled during active COVID-19.

The V gene is TRBV27, the J gene TRBJ1-1, with D possibly being TRBD1 (6 bases). The CDR3 is 17 amino acids. V was shortened by 2 bases and J by 4 bases, with 20 bases between the two germline ends. Germline V CDR1 and CDR2: MNHEY, SMNVEV (reference sequence). The CDR3 sequence is CASSLLGGLRSSTEAFF. In DNA, the CDR3 is TGTGCCAGCAGTTTACTCGGGGGGCTTCGATCTAGCACTGAAGCTTTCTTT.

This chain connects TRBV7-2 to TRBJ2-5; 8 nucleotides line up with TRBD1. Trimming at V came to 2 bases and at J to 5 bases, leaving 10 bases not matched to a gene. Germline values: CDR1 SGHTA, CDR2 FQGNSA. The CDR3 has 16 amino acids. This CDR3 reads CASSLRNRGLGETQYF. Written as DNA, the CDR3 is TGTGCCAGCAGCTTAAGGAACAGGGGGTTGGGCGAGACCCAGTACTTC.

This chain links TRBV19 with TRBJ1-1; 12 bases are shared with TRBD1. The V gene end was trimmed by 3 bases and the J gene end by 6 bases; junction bases not matched to a gene: 11. Germline V gene lookup returns CDR1 LNHDA and CDR2 SQIVND (reference sequence). The CDR3 consists of 17 residues. In DNA form, the CDR3 reads TGTGCCAGTAGTATCCTTGGGACAGGGGGCAATGGCCCTGAAGCTTTCTTT. This gives the protein CASSILGTGGNGPEAFF.

The chain recombines TRBV12-1 with TRBJ2-1; the table calls TRBD2, which could not be checked here. TRBV12-1 constitutes a pseudogene. This CDR3 is 17 amino acids long. CDR3 bases: TGTGCCAGCAGCTCGTGGCTAGCGGGAGAGGCCTACAATGAGCAGTTCTTC. It encodes CASSSWLAGEAYNEQFF.

The chain carries TRBV7-2 and TRBJ1-5; 12 nucleotides match TRBD1. Germline loops: CDR1 SGHTA, CDR2 FQGNSA. The CDR3 has 17 amino acids. J lost 6 bases, V lost 5 bases, and 11 bases had no gene match. CDR3 sequence (DNA): TGTGCCAGCAGCCCGCCGGGACAGGGGGCGTATGGTCAGCCCCAGCATTTT. Its protein is CASSPPGQGAYGQPQHF.

The chain has TRBV15 and TRBJ2-1, with D hard to call. The CDR3 consists of 17 residues. With 0 bases removed from V and 0 bases from J, the gap between germline ends came to 12 bases. The V gene's germline CDR1 is LNHNV and CDR2 YYDKDF (reference sequence). The CDR3 loop reads CATSRDLSTSSYNEQFF. The CDR3 DNA reads TGTGCCACCAGCAGAGATCTTTCCACCAGCTCCTACAATGAGCAGTTCTTC.

The chain joins TRBV18 to TRBJ2-3, with D hard to call. Between the trimmed V and J ends, which lost 2 bases and 0 bases, there was a span of 3 bases. This CDR3 region has 13 residues. Germline CDR1 is KGHSH and CDR2 is LQKENI. This CDR3 reads CASSPASTDTQYF. In nucleotides, the CDR3 is TGTGCCAGCTCACCAGCGAGCACAGATACGCAGTATTTT.

The J gene is TRBJ2-1, the V gene TRBV5-1; 13 nucleotides agree with TRBD2. Germline-derived CDR1 and CDR2 are SGHRS and YFSETQ. V lost 4 bases and J lost 6; bases outside the gene matches: 7. This CDR3 comprises 16 residues. This CDR3 reads CASSQGTSGVSNEQFF. CDR3 coding DNA: TGCGCCAGCAGCCAAGGGACTAGCGGGGTTTCCAATGAGCAGTTCTTC.

V is TRBV3-1 (or the pseudogene TRBV3-2) and J is TRBJ1-1, with D perhaps TRBD1 (6 bases). V lost 0 bases and J lost 8, with 19 bases in between. Germline V gene data show CDR1 as LGHDT and CDR2 as YNNKEL (reference sequence). There are 16 residues in the CDR3. The CDR3 sequence: CASSQELVGQRKEAFF. DNA for the CDR3: TGTGCCAGCAGCCAAGAATTAGTAGGACAGCGGAAAGAAGCTTTCTTT.

V and J are TRBV5-6 and TRBJ2-5; TRBD2 aligns across 13 bases. The V gene's germline CDR1 is SGHDT and CDR2 YYEEEE. The CDR3 length is 17 residues. V shed 2 bases, J shed 3 bases, and the junction held 7 bases outside the gene matches. CDR3 residues: CASSFGLAGDLEETQYF. CDR3 DNA sequence: TGTGCCAGCAGCTTCGGACTAGCGGGAGATTTGGAAGAGACCCAGTACTTC.

This clone turned up a few times. The chain carries TRBV18 and TRBJ2-1, with D unresolved. The CDR3 is made up of 15 amino acids. Germline-derived CDR1 and CDR2 are KGHSH and LQKENI. Trimming removed 3 bases at V and 2 bases at J, with 11 bases between. The CDR3 DNA reads as TGTGCCAGCTCACCGGCGAGACAAGCCTACAATGAGCAGTTCTTC. Amino acid sequence: CASSPARQAYNEQFF. Looking up the rest from reference TRBV18 and TRBJ2-1 gives the full variable domain: NAGVMQNPRHLVRRRGQEARLRCSPMKGHSHVYWYRQLPEEGLKFMVYLQKENIIDESGMPKERFSAEFPKEGPSILRIQQVVRGDSAAYFCASSPARQAYNEQFFGPGTRLTVL.

CDR3 nucleotides: TGTGCCAGCAGCCCCAGCGATCCAGGGGCTTATACCATATATTTT. Translated: CASSPSDPGAYTIYF. The chain employs TRBV7-2 and TRBJ1-3, with D tentatively TRBD1 (6 bases). Trimming removed 5 bases from V and 10 bases from J, with 21 bases in between. CDR1 is SGHTA and CDR2 is FQGNSA in the germline V gene. The CDR3 spans 15 residues.

This clone was recorded a few times. The chain joins TRBV21-1 to TRBJ2-1; no check of the table's D call, TRBD2, against the DNA was made. TRBV21-1 represents a pseudogene. The CDR3 covers 13 residues. Written as DNA, the CDR3 is TGTGCCAGCAGCAAAGTCCGGGACAATGAGCAGTTCTTC. Its protein product is CASSKVRDNEQFF.

The chain uses TRBV9 and TRBJ2-5; a weak D match, TRBD1 (6 bases). CDR1 SGDLS and CDR2 YYNGEE come from the germline V gene. The CDR3 runs to 13 residues. V shed 3 bases and J shed 5 bases, with 11 bases lying between them. CDR3 in amino acids: CASSAGTFETQYF. The CDR3 region has the DNA TGTGCCAGCAGCGCCGGGACATTTGAGACCCAGTACTTC.

This clone has a single count. The chain uses TRBV5-1 and TRBJ2-7; TRBD2 agrees at 8 bases. The CDR3 length is 11 residues. Trimming took 5 bases from V and 6 from J; bases not matched to a gene: 1. CDR1 and CDR2 from the germline V gene are SGHRS and YFSETQ. The CDR3 here is CASRLAAEQYF. In DNA form, the CDR3 reads TGCGCCAGCAGACTAGCGGCCGAGCAGTACTTC.

In this sample, this clone turned up once. V is TRBV7-9 and J is TRBJ1-2; perhaps TRBD1 as D (6 bases). V lost 1 base to trimming and J lost 2 bases, with 14 bases between them. CDR3 length: 16 amino acids. Germline CDR1 is SEHNR and CDR2 is FQNEAQ (reference sequence). CDR3 sequence reads: CASSLEGSGANYGYTF. CDR3 bases: TGTGCCAGCAGCTTAGAAGGGTCAGGGGCCAACTATGGCTACACCTTC.

The rearrangement joins TRBV7-9 to TRBJ2-7; D unclear. V was shortened by 5 bases and J by 4 bases, with 12 bases between the two germline ends. The CDR3 has 13 amino acids. CDR1 is SEHNR and CDR2 is FQNEAQ in the germline V gene (reference sequence). CDR3 sequence reads: CASSREVSYEQYV. The CDR3 DNA reads TGTGCCAGCAGCAGAGAGGTTTCTTACGAGCAGTACGTC.

The chain couples TRBV27 to TRBJ1-2; the match to TRBD1 covers 7 bases. Germline values: CDR1 MNHEY, CDR2 SMNVEV (reference sequence). The CDR3 runs 15 residues. V shed 5 bases, J shed 5 bases, and the junction held 11 bases outside the gene matches. The CDR3 protein is CASSPTQGGRYGYTF. CDR3 bases: TGTGCCAGCAGTCCCACCCAGGGGGGCAGGTATGGCTACACCTTC.

The chain is built from TRBV19 and TRBJ2-1; 10 bases map to TRBD2. This CDR3 is built from 19 residues. The trim removed 7 bases at V and 0 bases at J, leaving 15 bases unmatched. Germline assignment: CDR1 LNHDA and CDR2 SQIVND (reference sequence). CDR3 nucleotides: TGTGCCAGTATACAGGGGTATAGCGGGAGGCTGAGCTCCTACAATGAGCAGTTCTTC. It codes for CASIQGYSGRLSSYNEQFF.

The chain uses TRBV5-6 and TRBJ2-1; D remains ambiguous. The ends were cut back, 0 bases at V and 4 bases at J, with 14 bases in the middle. The germline gives CDR1 SGHDT, CDR2 YYEEEE. This CDR3 comprises 16 residues. Here the CDR3 reads CASSLDGAPPYNEQFF. DNA of the CDR3: TGTGCCAGCAGCTTGGATGGAGCCCCACCTTACAATGAGCAGTTCTTC.

The chain uses TRBV27 and TRBJ2-1; 8 nucleotides match TRBD1. CDR1 is MNHEY, CDR2 SMNVEV, per germline (reference sequence). The CDR3 spans 15 residues. J gave up 4 bases and V 5 bases, and 7 bases lay outside the gene matches. Here the CDR3 reads CASSKGQVLYNEQFF. The CDR3 DNA reads TGTGCCAGCAGTAAGGGACAGGTATTATACAATGAGCAGTTCTTC.

This clone showed up just once. The gene calls are TRBV3-1 (or the pseudogene TRBV3-2) and TRBJ2-1; 7 positions agree with TRBD2. Trimming removed 7 bases from V and 5 bases from J; junction bases left unmatched: 8. This CDR3 has 14 residues. Germline CDR1 is LGHDT and CDR2 is YNNKEL (reference sequence). In DNA form, the CDR3 reads TGTGCCAGCACCGGGGGGAGACTCGACAATGAGCAGTTCTTC. Translated, it gives CASTGGRLDNEQFF.

V gene TRBV9 combines with J gene TRBJ2-2, with D possibly TRBD1 on 6 matching bases. This CDR3 region has 15 residues. CDR1 and CDR2 (germline): SGDLS, YYNGEE. The germline V and J ends were trimmed by 4 bases and 1 base, with 11 bases remaining between them. DNA for the CDR3: TGTGCCAGCAGCTGGGACACCTTGAACACCGGGGAGCTGTTTTTT. Translation gives CASSWDTLNTGELFF.

The chain links TRBV11-2 to TRBJ2-1; TRBD2 aligns across 11 bases. The CDR3 sequence is 17 residues long. Germline-derived CDR1 and CDR2 are SGHAT and FQNNGV. J lost 0 bases, V lost 3 bases, and 4 bases had no gene match. The CDR3 bases are TGTGCCAGCAGCTTCACTACTAGCGGGAGCTCCTACAATGAGCAGTTCTTC. It is translated as CASSFTTSGSSYNEQFF.